A single sample gave rise to the 9 T cell receptor beta chains below, sequenced in a study of T cells in Graves' hyperthyroidism and ophthalmopathy. Amplification of TCR beta CDR3 regions used RNA as the template. The TCR CDR3 first-round RT-PCR relied on the HTBI primer set. TCRdb processed the multiplex PCR reads anew with MiXCR; each CDR3 protein has one entry. The sample carries hundreds of thousands of distinct CDR3 sequences, 14% recorded once. Sequenced: blood. These receptors all stem from a woman aged 25 to 39 with Graves' hyperthyroidism that later progressed to Graves' ophthalmopathy.

This clonotype was picked up many times. The V and J genes are TRBV6-1 and TRBJ1-2; D is perhaps TRBD1 (5 bases). CDR3 length equals 13 residues. Per the germline V gene, CDR1 is MNHNS and CDR2 is SASEGT. The germline V and J ends were trimmed by 0 bases and 5 bases, with 7 bases remaining between them. The CDR3 DNA follows: TGTGCCAGCAGTGAAGCCAGGGCTTATGGCTACACCTTC. Its translation is CASSEARAYGYTF.

In this sample, this clonotype turned up a few times. V and J are TRBV2 and TRBJ1-6; 8 nucleotides match TRBD1. J lost 7 bases, V lost 5 bases, and 1 base had no gene match. This CDR3 has 13 residues. Germline CDR1 SNHLY, CDR2 FYNNEI. The CDR3 is CASSRQGNSPLHF. Written as DNA, the CDR3 is TGTGCCAGCAGTCGACAGGGGAATTCACCCCTCCACTTT.

This rearrangement joins TRBV15 to TRBJ1-1; D uncertain. CDR1 and CDR2 (germline): LNHNV, YYDKDF (reference sequence). Trimming cost V 1 base and J 4 bases, with 13 bases left between them. This CDR3 comprises 15 residues. DNA for the CDR3: TGTGCCACCAGCAGAGGAGGAGTATTGAGCACTGAAGCTTTCTTT. It specifies CATSRGGVLSTEAFF.

A word on this clonotype: A much larger clone is a single base away; this may be a read error. This chain links TRBV5-1 with TRBJ2-7; no clear D gene. This CDR3 region has 13 residues. The germline V gene has CDR1 SGHRS and CDR2 YFSETQ. The CDR3 nucleotides read TGTGCCAGCAGCTTACAAAATGCTAGCGAGCAGTACTTC. Its translation: CASSLQNASEQYF.

This clonotype was detected only a few times. This chain connects TRBV4-1 to TRBJ1-1; tentatively, D is TRBD1 (6 bases). Trimming left V 6 bases short and J 6 bases short, with 14 bases between. Germline lookup yields CDR1 MGHRA and CDR2 YSYEKL. The CDR3 consists of 13 residues. The DNA of the CDR3 is TGCGCCAGCAGAAACGCAGAGGGGGCTGAAGCTTTCTTT. Its translation: CASRNAEGAEAFF.

This clonotype has ten or more counts. This chain links TRBV19 with TRBJ1-2, with D possibly matching TRBD1 (6 bases). The CDR3 runs to 15 residues. Per germline, CDR1 LNHDA and CDR2 SQIVND (reference sequence). Trimming stripped 2 bases from V and 8 bases from J, with 18 bases between. The CDR3 sequence is CASSIPVDSDRGYTF. The CDR3 DNA sequence: TGTGCCAGTAGTATACCAGTGGACAGCGATCGCGGCTACACCTTC.

This clonotype appeared many times. The chain is built from TRBV18 and TRBJ2-2; TRBD1 agrees at 11 bases. The CDR3 is 15 amino acids. Germline CDR1 is KGHSH and CDR2 is LQKENI. V was pared by 6 bases and J by 7 bases, with 7 bases of the junction left unmatched. In DNA form, the CDR3 reads TGTGCCAGCTCGAACGGACAGGGGGCGGACGGGGAGCTGTTTTTT. Translation gives CASSNGQGADGELFF.

CDR3 sequence: CATSGTGNSNQPQHF. For the CDR3, the DNA is TGTGCCACCAGTGGGACAGGGAATAGCAATCAGCCCCAGCATTTT. The chain joins TRBV24-1 to TRBJ1-5, with 8 positions matching TRBD1. Germline CDR1 is KGHDR and CDR2 is SFDVKD. The CDR3 is 15 amino acids. Losses at the gene ends were 5 bases for V and 0 bases for J; bases not matched to a gene: 2.

Concerning this clonotype: This may be a read error: a much more frequent sequence differs by one nucleotide. This chain links TRBV7-9 with TRBJ2-5; maybe TRBD1 (5 bases). Germline V gives CDR1 SEHNR, CDR2 FQNEAQ (reference sequence). The CDR3 length is 13 residues. CDR3 coding DNA: TGTACCAGCAGCTTTGGACAATTCGAGACCCAGTACTTC. Its translation is CTSSFGQFETQYF.